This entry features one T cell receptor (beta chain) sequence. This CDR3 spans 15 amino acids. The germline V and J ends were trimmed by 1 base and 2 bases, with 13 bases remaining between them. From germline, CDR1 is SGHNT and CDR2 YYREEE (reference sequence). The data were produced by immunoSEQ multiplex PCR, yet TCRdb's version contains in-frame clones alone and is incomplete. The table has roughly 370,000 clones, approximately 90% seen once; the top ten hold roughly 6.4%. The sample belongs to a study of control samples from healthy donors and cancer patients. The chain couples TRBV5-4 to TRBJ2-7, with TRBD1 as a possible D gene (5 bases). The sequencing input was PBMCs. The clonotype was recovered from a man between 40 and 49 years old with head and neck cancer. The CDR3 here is CASSLRGLGTYEQYF. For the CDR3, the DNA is TGTGCCAGCAGCTTGAGGGGATTAGGGACCTACGAGCAGTACTTC.